One sample yielded the 8 T cell receptor beta chains listed below, sequenced in a study of CD8 T cells in Susac syndrome. Random hexamers were used to reverse transcribe an amount of roughly 0.5 to 1 ug RNA. A single record per CDR3 protein comes from TCRdb applying MiXCR to the immunoSEQ multiplex PCR reads. The sample shows more than 150,000 distinct CDR3 sequences, roughly 95% of them seen only once. Material for sequencing was CD4+ T cells from PBMCs. All receptors derive from a human donor with Susac syndrome.

The chain employs TRBV2 and TRBJ2-5; 8 bases agree with TRBD2. Germline trimming cut 10 bases from V and 5 bases from J; bases unmatched to any gene: 6. Germline V gene sequence: CDR1 SNHLY, CDR2 FYNNEI. The CDR3 runs 12 residues. The CDR3 DNA is TGTGCCACCTCGCCTAGCGGGGAGACCCAGTACTTC. Amino acids: CATSPSGETQYF.

This rearrangement joins TRBV20-1 to TRBJ2-5; D is ambiguous. CDR3 length: 14 residues. The ends were cut back, 6 bases at V and 1 base at J, with 15 bases in the middle. Germline V gene sequence: CDR1 DFQATT, CDR2 SNEGSKA (reference sequence). The chain's CDR3 is CSARHPFAQETQYF. In DNA form, the CDR3 reads TGCAGTGCGCGCCATCCGTTCGCCCAAGAGACCCAGTACTTC.

The chain links TRBV6-6 to TRBJ1-5; 8 bases are a match to TRBD1. Germline V gene sequence: CDR1 MNHNY, CDR2 SVGAGI (reference sequence). Losses at the gene ends were 5 bases for V and 5 bases for J; bases not matched to a gene: 8. The CDR3 extends over 15 amino acids. The CDR3 sequence is CASSLPLDRDQPQHF. The CDR3, as DNA: TGTGCCAGCAGTCTCCCGCTGGACAGGGATCAGCCCCAGCATTTT.

The rearrangement uses TRBV15 and TRBJ2-1; TRBD2 matches 11 bases. The V gene's germline CDR1 is LNHNV and CDR2 YYDKDF (reference sequence). This CDR3 contains 14 residues. V trimming: 6 bases; J trimming: 11 bases; junction bases outside the gene matches: 9. As DNA, the CDR3 is TGTGCCACCAGGGGGGTAGCGGGGGGGCAAAAGCAGTTCTTC. Protein sequence: CATRGVAGGQKQFF. Full variable domain (remainder filled in from reference TRBV15 and TRBJ2-1): DAMVIQNPRYQVTQFGKPVTLSCSQTLNHNVMYWYQQKSSQAPKLLFHYYDKDFNNEADTPDNFQSRRPNTSFCFLDIRSPGLGDTAMYLCATRGVAGGQKQFFGPGTRLTVL.

This rearrangement joins TRBV20-1 to TRBJ1-6; 10 bases line up with TRBD1. The junction had 5 bases not matched to a gene; V was cut back by 0 bases and J by 6 bases. The CDR3 spans 16 residues. The germline V gene has CDR1 DFQATT and CDR2 SNEGSKA (reference sequence). DNA for the CDR3: TGCAGTGCTAGAGATAAGGACAGGGGGGCTAATTCACCCCTCCACTTT. Translating it yields CSARDKDRGANSPLHF.

This chain connects TRBV20-1 to TRBJ2-1, with D possibly TRBD2 on 5 matching bases. Between the trimmed V and J ends, which lost 1 base and 1 base, there was a span of 8 bases. CDR3 size: 14 residues. In germline, CDR1 is DFQATT, CDR2 SNEGSKA (reference sequence). CDR3 residues: CSARAGSSYNEQFF. CDR3 in DNA: TGCAGTGCTAGAGCGGGAAGTTCCTACAATGAGCAGTTCTTC.

This sequence joins TRBV5-1 and TRBJ2-3, with D perhaps matching TRBD1 or TRBD2 (6 bases each). The ends were cut back, 0 bases at V and 8 bases at J, with 16 bases in the middle. The CDR3 is 15 amino acids. Germline V gene data show CDR1 as SGHRS and CDR2 as YFSETQ. The DNA for the CDR3 is TGCGCCAGCAGCTTGGAAGGACCCGAGGGGGGTACGCAGTATTTT. Protein sequence: CASSLEGPEGGTQYF.

V usage is TRBV23-1 and J usage is TRBJ1-5, with D possibly TRBD1 on 5 matching bases. TRBV23-1 is given ORF status, its function remaining uncertain. There are 17 residues in the CDR3. The V and J ends lost 7 bases and 2 bases respectively, with 21 bases between them. CDR3 DNA: TGCGCCAGCAAGGTTGTCGTCGAGTGGGGGGGCAATCAGCCCCAGCATTTT. Amino acids: CASKVVVEWGGNQPQHF.